What follows is one T cell receptor beta chain and its context. Its antigen remains unidentified. TCRdb re-called the 5' RACE reads with MiXCR, one entry per CDR3 protein. The repertoire consists of about 310,000 distinct CDR3 sequences, with roughly 19% occurring once and the leading ten covering around 21%. The germline CDR1 and CDR2 sequences are SGHVS and FQNEAQ. J gave up 5 bases and V 5 bases, and 8 bases lay outside the gene matches. The CDR3 runs to 15 residues. This entry comes from a study of T-cell memory formation after mild COVID-19. Study-level background: Most TCR clusters belonged to a single donor.

Study results and caveats: Those CD4+ clones that contracted were mainly in CM and EM (CD8+ ones in EMRA).

The sequencing sample was made of PBMCs or a T cell subset sorted from them (not recorded which). The chain employs TRBV7-8 and TRBJ1-4, with TRBD1 matching 7 bases. The clonotype comes from a man between 18 and 35 years old who had mild COVID-19 (a few samples of this study predate the infection). Cell type and time point are not known. CDR3 coding DNA: TGTGCCAGCAGCCCCCGACAGGGAGAGAATGAAAAACTGTTTTTT. It yields the protein CASSPRQGENEKLFF.